These T cell receptor beta chains were read from a single sample in a study of monozygotic twins with inflammatory bowel disease. One entry per CDR3 protein, without DNA, is what TCRdb gives after re-calling the 5' RACE reads. In total, the table holds approximately 340,000 distinct CDR3 sequences. Specimen: blood. The receptors stem from a human donor with ulcerative colitis or Crohn's disease, or a healthy co-twin of an affected twin (not recorded which). The CDR3 runs from the conserved cysteine through the conserved F or W.

>TRBV6-6|TRBJ2-7
CASRAVNGAYEQYF
>TRBV7-9|TRBJ2-5
CASSAGLAGEETQYF
>TRBV20-1|TRBJ2-7
CSAPKPREQYF
>TRBV20-1|TRBJ2-7
CSAKLSTYEQYF
>TRBV2|TRBJ2-1
CAILTSGFTLGYNEQFF
>TRBV10-3|TRBJ1-2
CAISESWEKGYTF
>TRBV6-2/TRBV6-3|TRBJ2-1
CASSPHEAGKSNEQFF
>TRBV6-2/TRBV6-3|TRBJ2-7
CASSYTHEQYF
>TRBV5-1|TRBJ2-7
CASSSTEGPYEQYF
>TRBV6-1|TRBJ1-1
CASSWKRGAGAEAFF
>TRBV10-2|TRBJ2-7
CASRGLSLIEQYF
>TRBV4-1|TRBJ2-2
CASSQGGSSGELFF
>TRBV15|TRBJ1-6
CATSRQGENSPLHF
>TRBV5-1|TRBJ1-6
CASSPTGTNSPLHF
>TRBV14|TRBJ1-1
CASSWDGVTSRAGTEAFF
>TRBV12-3/TRBV12-4|TRBJ2-7
CASSLEGTGGPSGQYF
>TRBV15|TRBJ2-3
CATSRDTTDTQYF
>TRBV20-1|TRBJ2-5
CSASLGTQETQYF
>TRBV7-8|TRBJ2-3
CASSLDSYPTDTQYF
>TRBV4-3|TRBJ2-6
CASSQGMVRGSGANVLTF
>TRBV5-5|TRBJ2-2
CASSFRSGNTGELFF
>TRBV7-9|TRBJ2-1
CASSLSPEQFF
>TRBV4-1|TRBJ2-2
CASSSDRTGELFF
>TRBV29-1|TRBJ2-1
CSVRPGGPNNEQFF
>TRBV7-2|TRBJ2-7
CASTLIAGGQDEQYF
>TRBV7-9|TRBJ2-1
CASSLEGVVNEQFF
>TRBV7-3|TRBJ2-3
CASSSSGTTDTQYF
>TRBV29-1|TRBJ2-3
CSASRREWSDTQYF
>TRBV7-9|TRBJ1-2
CASSAGGSYGYTF
>TRBV28|TRBJ2-7
CASSRSGTGGHEQYF
>TRBV2|TRBJ2-3
CASSGINTQYF
>TRBV20-1|TRBJ2-2
CSASSGSLNSGELFF
>TRBV19|TRBJ1-4
CAHYATNEKLFF
>TRBV5-1|TRBJ2-5
CASSLEWGNGSQYF
>TRBV11-1|TRBJ1-2
CASSARLQGNYGYTF
>TRBV24-1|TRBJ2-3
CATSEPRGAGGTDTQYF
>TRBV20-1|TRBJ2-2
CSARPVRGTGELFF
>TRBV12-3/TRBV12-4|TRBJ1-1
CASSLRGGQNTEAFF
>TRBV19|TRBJ2-7
CASADATYEQYF
>TRBV6-5|TRBJ1-3
CASSYSEGGSGNTIYF
>TRBV3-1|TRBJ2-1
CASSQVGVDNEQFF
>TRBV29-1|TRBJ1-4
CSVRDGANEKLFF
>TRBV30|TRBJ1-2
CAWSGYRDGYTF